This T cell receptor (beta chain) was sequenced in a study of CD8+CD57+ T cells in acquired aplastic anemia. Study-wide results and limits: Twenty-nine CD8+ CDR3 sequences were shared between patients and controls.

Comment on this clonotype: The antigen remains undetermined. This may arise from a read error, as a much more abundant clone is one base away.

Germline assignment: CDR1 MNHEY and CDR2 SVGAGI. The CDR3 sequence is 13 residues long. TCR beta VDJ and CDR3 profiles were obtained from a genomic DNA template. TCRdb re-derived calls from the reads in MiXCR, one entry per CDR3 protein. The table has 400,000 to 500,000 distinct CDR3 sequences, 55% to 70% seen once. The TCR was taken from a human donor in good health, serving as a control. This chain links TRBV6-5 with TRBJ1-1, with D uncertain. Source material: sorted CD4+, CD8+, or CD8+CD57+ T cells (not recorded which) from PBMCs. DNA of the CDR3: TGTGCCAGCAGTTACTCAGGGAACACTGAAGCTTACTTT. Protein sequence: CASSYSGNTEAYF.